This T cell receptor beta chain is from a study of blood T cell repertoires in COVID-19. Method: immunoSEQ multiplex PCR; TCRdb's copy keeps in-frame clones and lacks some. The sample lists 95,000 to 150,000 clones; about 83% were seen once. Germline-derived CDR1 and CDR2 are MDHEN and SYDVKM. The CDR3 has 12 amino acids. V was clipped by 6 bases and J by 8 bases, with 13 bases between them. Specimen: PBMCs or T cells enriched from blood (not recorded which). The chain joins TRBV28 to TRBJ1-2; D perhaps matches TRBD1 (6 bases). The sequence was collected from a woman aged 25 to 39 who had recovered from COVID-19. The CDR3 region is CASSPSGGGYTF. The CDR3 DNA is TGTGCCAGCAGCCCCTCTGGGGGCGGCTACACCTTC.